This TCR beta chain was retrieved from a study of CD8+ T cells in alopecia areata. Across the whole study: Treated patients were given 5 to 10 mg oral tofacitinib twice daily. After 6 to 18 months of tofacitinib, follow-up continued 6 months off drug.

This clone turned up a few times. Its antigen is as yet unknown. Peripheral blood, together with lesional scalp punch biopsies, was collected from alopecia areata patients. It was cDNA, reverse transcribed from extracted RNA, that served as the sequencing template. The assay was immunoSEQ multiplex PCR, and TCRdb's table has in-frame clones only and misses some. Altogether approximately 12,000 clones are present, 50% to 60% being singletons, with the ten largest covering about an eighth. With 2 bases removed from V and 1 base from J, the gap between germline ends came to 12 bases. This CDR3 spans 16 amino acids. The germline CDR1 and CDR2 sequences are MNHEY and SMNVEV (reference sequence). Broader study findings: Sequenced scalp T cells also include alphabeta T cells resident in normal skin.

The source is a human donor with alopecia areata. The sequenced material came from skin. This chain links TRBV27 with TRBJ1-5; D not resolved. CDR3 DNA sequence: TGTGCCAGCAGTTTAAAAACCGGGATCAGCAATCAGCCCCAGCATTTT. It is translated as CASSLKTGISNQPQHF.